The 22 T cell receptor beta chains below come from one sample, sequenced in a study of vaccination and CD4 T cells after COVID-19. Their recognized antigens are unknown. The Oncomine TCR Beta short-read assay was what sequenced the DNA obtained from cultured CD4+ T cells. TCRdb reanalysed the PCR reads using MiXCR and keeps one entry per CDR3 protein. This sample has over 9,500 distinct CDR3 sequences, with approximately 70% found just once. Treatment reported: approximately nine-day PBMC culture with coronavirus spike peptide pools or control peptides (ViraFEST assay). Sequenced material: CD4+ T cells from blood, cultured in vitro. These receptors originate from a human donor who had recovered from COVID-19.

V and J are TRBV12-3 or TRBV12-4 and TRBJ1-4; D gene ambiguous. This CDR3 has 15 residues. Trimming pared 6 bases from V and 8 bases from J, leaving 19 bases between. The CDR3 coding sequence is TGTGCCAGCAGGCCGACATCTACTAAGGGCGAAAAACTGTTTTTT. It yields the protein CASRPTSTKGEKLFF.

The chain has TRBV20-1 and TRBJ1-1, with 8 bases identical to TRBD1. Germline V gene data show CDR1 as DFQATT and CDR2 as SNEGSKA (reference sequence). Trimming cost V 6 bases and J 0 bases; bases outside gene matches: 3. The CDR3 is 13 amino acids. CDR3 loop: CSAGGQVNTEAFF. The DNA for the CDR3 is TGCAGTGCCGGGGGACAGGTGAACACTGAAGCTTTCTTT.

This clonotype occurred a few times. The chain uses TRBV28 and TRBJ1-2; TRBD1 is a possible D gene (6 bases). The length of the CDR3 is 14 residues. The germline V gene has CDR1 MDHEN and CDR2 SYDVKM. With 3 bases removed from V and 6 bases from J, the gap between germline ends came to 14 bases. The CDR3 DNA is TGTGCCAGCAGTTTTATCCGGGGGGCGGATGGCTACACCTTC. It yields the protein CASSFIRGADGYTF.

This chain links TRBV15 with TRBJ2-7; 10 bases align to TRBD2. The CDR3 spans 16 residues. Germline V gives CDR1 LNHNV, CDR2 YYDKDF (reference sequence). The ends lost 5 bases at V and 3 bases at J; junction bases unmatched: 10. The CDR3, as DNA: TGTGCCACCAGCTCGGGTGAACTAGCGGGGATCTACGAGCAGTACTTC. Its protein is CATSSGELAGIYEQYF.

The V gene is TRBV20-1, the J gene TRBJ2-7; no clear D gene. Deletions cut 0 bases from V and 2 bases from J, with 14 bases between. Germline V gives CDR1 DFQATT, CDR2 SNEGSKA (reference sequence). CDR3 length: 15 amino acids. CDR3 amino acids: CSARDLRARTYEQYF. Here the CDR3 DNA reads TGCAGTGCTAGAGATCTAAGAGCCAGAACCTACGAGCAGTACTTC.

This chain joins TRBV19 and TRBJ2-5; D may match TRBD1 or TRBD2 (6 bases each). The CDR3 loop spans 16 amino acids. V lost 1 base and J 2 bases, leaving 14 bases between the germline ends. CDR1 is LNHDA and CDR2 is SQIVND in the germline V gene (reference sequence). Written as DNA, the CDR3 is TGTGCCAGTAGTATAGGGGGGGCGGGTGGTCAAGAGACCCAGTACTTC. This gives the protein CASSIGGAGGQETQYF.

V is TRBV29-1 and J is TRBJ2-5; tentative D call: TRBD2 (6 bases). V lost 4 bases, J lost 5 bases, and 32 bases lay in between. CDR1 and CDR2 (germline): SQVTM, ANQGSEA. The CDR3 sequence is 19 residues long. This CDR3 reads CSVVMGGAVTYVIMETQYF. As DNA, the CDR3 is TGCAGCGTTGTGATGGGGGGAGCAGTGACTTATGTTATCATGGAGACCCAGTACTTC.

V is TRBV6-5 and J is TRBJ1-2; the D gene is possibly TRBD1 (5 bases). The V and J ends lost 2 bases and 6 bases respectively, with 10 bases between them. This CDR3 is 13 amino acids long. Germline CDR1 MNHEY, CDR2 SVGAGI. CDR3 region: CASSYGGKNGYTF. The CDR3 bases are TGTGCCAGCAGTTACGGGGGGAAGAATGGCTACACCTTC.

The genes are TRBV19 and TRBJ2-2, with D unresolved. The ends were cut back, 3 bases at V and 6 bases at J, with 8 bases in the middle. The CDR3 contains 13 residues. CDR1 LNHDA and CDR2 SQIVND come from the germline V gene (reference sequence). The DNA of the CDR3 is TGTGCCAGTAGTATGATAAGGGCCGGGGAGCTGTTTTTT. Translated, it gives CASSMIRAGELFF.

The chain employs TRBV21-1 and TRBJ2-3; TRBD2, the D gene given by the table, was not confirmed from the DNA. TRBV21-1 is classified as a pseudogene. This CDR3 has 17 amino acids. The CDR3 nucleotides are TGTGCCAGCAGCCTGAAAGCTAGCGGGAGCAGCACAGATACGCAGTATTTT. This sequence encodes CASSLKASGSSTDTQYF.

The CDR3 protein is CASSPSPSVQPQHF. The CDR3, as DNA: TGTGCCAGTAGTCCGTCCCCATCGGTCCAGCCCCAGCATTTT. This sequence joins TRBV19 and TRBJ1-5, with D uncertain. The CDR3 sequence is 14 residues long. Germline V gene lookup returns CDR1 LNHDA and CDR2 SQIVND (reference sequence). V dropped 5 bases and J dropped 7 bases, with 15 bases sitting between them.

As to this clonotype: The junction departs from germline at one end; a sequencing error may be responsible. This sequence joins TRBV20-1 and TRBJ1-3, with unresolved D. This CDR3 comprises 14 residues. From germline, CDR1 is DFQATT and CDR2 SNEGSKA (reference sequence). The CDR3, as DNA: TGCAGTGCTAGTCGGAGGGTGGGTGGAGACACCATATATTTT. This translates into CSASRRVGGDTIYF.

The rearrangement joins TRBV12-3 or TRBV12-4 to TRBJ2-3; 7 nucleotides agree with TRBD1. This CDR3 is built from 13 residues. The V segment lost 5 bases and the J segment 6 bases; nucleotides outside the gene matches: 5. The CDR3 DNA is TGTGCCAGCAGTCATACAGGGGTGGATACGCAGTATTTT. Protein: CASSHTGVDTQYF.

The V and J genes are TRBV12-3 or TRBV12-4 and TRBJ2-2; no clear D. The CDR3 runs to 15 residues. The V gene lost 6 bases and the J gene lost 4 bases, with 15 bases spanning the gap. CDR3 in amino acids: CASSPRAETTGELFF. CDR3 nucleotide sequence: TGTGCCAGCAGCCCCCGGGCAGAGACCACCGGGGAGCTGTTTTTT.

This clonotype has only one observation. This chain connects TRBV20-1 to TRBJ2-3, with a weak D call TRBD2 (7 bases). Trimming took off 1 base at V and 4 bases at J, with 15 bases between the two ends. CDR1 and CDR2 from the germline V gene are DFQATT and SNEGSKA (reference sequence). The CDR3 runs to 15 residues. CDR3 bases: TGCAGTGCTAGAGGTACTCGGGGGGCTGCAGATACGCAGTATTTT. It encodes CSARGTRGAADTQYF.

This chain connects TRBV20-1 to TRBJ1-4, with D perhaps TRBD1 (5 bases). The length of the CDR3 is 12 residues. V lost 6 bases and J lost 11, with 16 bases in between. CDR1 and CDR2 from the germline V gene are DFQATT and SNEGSKA (reference sequence). As DNA, the CDR3 is TGCAGTGCCCCGCAGGGATCTACCAAACTGTTTTTT. It translates to CSAPQGSTKLFF.

The CDR3: CASSSGTTQETQYF. CDR3 sequence (DNA): TGTGCCAGCAGCTCCGGGACTACACAAGAGACCCAGTACTTC. V gene TRBV5-4 combines with J gene TRBJ2-5; 7 bases map to TRBD2. Germline lookup yields CDR1 SGHNT and CDR2 YYREEE (reference sequence). This CDR3 comprises 14 residues. J lost 2 bases, V lost 3 bases, and 4 bases had no gene match.

The table lists this clonotype with a count of one. The chain employs TRBV24-1 and TRBJ2-3; TRBD1 matches 10 bases. This CDR3 is 17 amino acids long. Germline V CDR1 and CDR2: KGHDR, SFDVKD. The ends lost 3 bases at V and 3 bases at J; junction bases unmatched: 8. As DNA, the CDR3 is TGTGCCACCAGTGATATGGGACAGGGGTTAGTAACAGATACGCAGTATTTT. This gives the protein CATSDMGQGLVTDTQYF.

The genes are TRBV6-2 or TRBV6-3 and TRBJ2-7, with 8 positions matching TRBD2. The CDR3 is 15 residues long. V dropped 4 bases and J dropped 4; count of bases not matched to a gene: 9. In germline, CDR1 is MNHEY, CDR2 SVGEGT. The CDR3 sequence is CASSSPRLARYEQYF. DNA of the CDR3: TGTGCCAGCAGTTCCCCTCGACTAGCGAGGTACGAGCAGTACTTC.

DNA for the CDR3: TGTGCCAGCAGTTTAGGGAGACCGACGTCGTTTGGTGGCTACACCTTC. It encodes CASSLGRPTSFGGYTF. The chain employs TRBV12-3 or TRBV12-4 and TRBJ1-2; D remains unclear. This CDR3 has 16 amino acids. With 1 base removed from V and 7 bases from J, the gap between germline ends came to 19 bases.

By proportion, this clonotype is medium-sized. The genes are TRBV6-5 and TRBJ2-7; D may match TRBD1 or TRBD2 (5 bases each). Per the germline V gene, CDR1 is MNHEY and CDR2 is SVGAGI. V shed 0 bases and J shed 6 bases, with 12 bases lying between them. The CDR3 consists of 14 residues. The CDR3 is CASSYSRGAFEQYF. CDR3 DNA sequence: TGTGCCAGCAGTTACTCGAGGGGAGCATTCGAGCAGTACTTC.

V usage is TRBV5-1 and J usage is TRBJ2-1; D may be TRBD1 or TRBD2 (6 bases each). The CDR3 totals 15 residues. The ends were cut back, 1 base at V and 2 bases at J, with 10 bases in the middle. Per the germline V gene, CDR1 is SGHRS and CDR2 is YFSETQ. The CDR3 DNA sequence: TGCGCCAGCAGCTTGAGGGGGGCGACCTACAATGAGCAGTTCTTC. Amino acids: CASSLRGATYNEQFF. Drawing the rest from reference TRBV5-1 and TRBJ2-1, the complete variable domain is KAGVTQTPRYLIKTRGQQVTLSCSPISGHRSVSWYQQTPGQGLQFLFEYFSETQRNKGNFPGRFSGRQFSNSRSEMNVSTLELGDSALYLCASSLRGATYNEQFFGPGTRLTVL.